This T cell receptor beta chain was documented in a study of a mutant IDH1 vaccine in newly diagnosed glioma. Regarding the study as a whole: Of the patients, more than 80% had vaccine-induced immune responses. Pseudoprogression appeared independent of alterations in top peripheral clonotypes.

The time point: week 35, safety follow-up. In every dose of vaccine, 300 ug of mutant IDH1 20-mer peptide was given alongside topical imiquimod. The V end lost 4 bases, the J end lost 2 bases, and 15 bases lay between the germline ends. The CDR3 consists of 15 residues. Germline values: CDR1 MRHNA, CDR2 SNTAGT. As regards this clone: As yet, its antigen is unknown.

Repertoires were generated with immunoSEQ multiplex PCR, while TCRdb's copy carries only in-frame clones and drops some. The table includes 35,000 to 45,000 clones, 80% to 90% detected once. The gene calls are TRBV6-4 and TRBJ2-7; TRBD2 might be the D (5 bases). This clonotype originated in a man in his forties or fifties with glioma. Sequencing used PBMCs, obtained from a glioma patient whose treatment included an IDH1 peptide vaccine. The CDR3 DNA follows: TGTGCCAGCAGTGGGGCTTCGGCGGAGGCCTACGAGCAGTACTTC. This encodes CASSGASAEAYEQYF.